A single sample is the source of the 4 T cell receptor beta chains below, sequenced in a study of control samples from healthy donors and cancer patients. Generated by immunoSEQ multiplex PCR, the TCRdb table keeps only in-frame clones and is missing some. The table lists 65,000 to 100,000 clones, about 87% of them singletons. Sequenced sample: blood. These receptors were obtained from a man aged 45 to 65 in good health.

The rearrangement links TRBV20-1 to TRBJ1-1; possibly TRBD1 for D (6 bases). V gave up 3 bases and J gave up 11 bases, with 13 bases separating them. This CDR3 has 11 amino acids. Germline V gives CDR1 DFQATT, CDR2 SNEGSKA (reference sequence). Written as DNA, the CDR3 is TGCAGTGCTAGGGGGACACCAGTTGCTTTCTTT. This translates into CSARGTPVAFF.

CDR3 in DNA: TGTGCCAGCAGCTACATTCTAGGTCCTTACGAGCAGTACTTC. Translation: CASSYILGPYEQYF. The chain is built from TRBV7-2 and TRBJ2-7; D unclear. V was pared by 4 bases and J by 4 bases, with 14 bases between. Germline CDR1 is SGHTA and CDR2 is FQGNSA. The CDR3 covers 14 residues.

The gene calls are TRBV10-2 and TRBJ1-1, with TRBD1 as a possible D gene (6 bases). Trimming cost V 1 base and J 4 bases, with 13 bases left between them. The CDR3 sequence is 15 residues long. Germline V lookup: CDR1 WSHSY, CDR2 SAAADI. The CDR3 loop reads CASSEWGRRSTEAFF. The CDR3 DNA follows: TGCGCCAGCAGTGAGTGGGGGCGGCGGAGCACTGAAGCTTTCTTT.

The CDR3 bases are TGTGCCACCGTTACAGGGTTAGGTCACAATGAGCAGTTCTTC. Protein sequence: CATVTGLGHNEQFF. This rearrangement joins TRBV15 to TRBJ2-1; perhaps TRBD1 as D (6 bases). V shed 8 bases and J shed 5 bases, with 16 bases lying between them. From germline, CDR1 is LNHNV and CDR2 YYDKDF (reference sequence). CDR3 length equals 14 residues.